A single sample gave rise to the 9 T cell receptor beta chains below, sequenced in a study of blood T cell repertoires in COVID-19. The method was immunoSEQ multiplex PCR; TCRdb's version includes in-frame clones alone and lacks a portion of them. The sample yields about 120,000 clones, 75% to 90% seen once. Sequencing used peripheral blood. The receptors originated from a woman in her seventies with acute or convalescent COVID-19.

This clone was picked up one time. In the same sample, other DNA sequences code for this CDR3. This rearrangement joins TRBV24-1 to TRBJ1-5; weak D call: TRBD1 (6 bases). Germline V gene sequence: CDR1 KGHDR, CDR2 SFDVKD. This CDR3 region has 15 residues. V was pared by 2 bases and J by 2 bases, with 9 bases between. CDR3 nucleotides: TGTGCCACCAGTGATTCACAGGGCGGCAATCAGCCCCAGCATTTT. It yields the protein CATSDSQGGNQPQHF.

CDR3 region: CATSRDRGMYTEAFF. Written as DNA, the CDR3 is TGTGCCACCAGCAGAGACAGGGGAATGTACACTGAAGCTTTCTTT. The chain is built from TRBV15 and TRBJ1-1, with D maybe TRBD1 (6 bases). CDR1 and CDR2 (germline): LNHNV, YYDKDF (reference sequence). CDR3 length: 15 residues. V gave up 0 bases and J gave up 3 bases, with 11 bases separating them.

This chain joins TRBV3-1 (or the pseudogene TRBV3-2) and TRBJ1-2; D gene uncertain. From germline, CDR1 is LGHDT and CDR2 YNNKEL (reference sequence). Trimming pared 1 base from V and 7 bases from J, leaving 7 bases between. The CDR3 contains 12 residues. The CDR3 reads CASSQAQVGYTF. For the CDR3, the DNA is TGTGCCAGCAGCCAAGCCCAGGTTGGCTACACCTTC.

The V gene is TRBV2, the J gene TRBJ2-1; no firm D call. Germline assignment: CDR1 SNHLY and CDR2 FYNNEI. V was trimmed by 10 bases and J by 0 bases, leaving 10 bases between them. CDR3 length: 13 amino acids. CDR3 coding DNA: TGTGCCAACCTCCGGAGCTCCTACAATGAGCAGTTCTTC. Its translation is CANLRSSYNEQFF.

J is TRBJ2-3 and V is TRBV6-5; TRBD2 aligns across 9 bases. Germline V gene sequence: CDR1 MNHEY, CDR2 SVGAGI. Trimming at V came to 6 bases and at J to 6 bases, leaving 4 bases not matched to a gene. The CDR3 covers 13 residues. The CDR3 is CASRRGGSDTQYF. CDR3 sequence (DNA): TGTGCCAGCAGGCGGGGGGGTTCGGATACGCAGTATTTT.

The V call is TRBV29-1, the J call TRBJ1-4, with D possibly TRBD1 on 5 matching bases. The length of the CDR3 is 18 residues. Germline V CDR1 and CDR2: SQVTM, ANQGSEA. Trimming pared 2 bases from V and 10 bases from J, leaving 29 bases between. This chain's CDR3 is CSVEPLTDDRPLDGKLFF. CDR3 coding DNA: TGCAGCGTTGAACCTCTAACCGATGACAGACCCCTTGATGGAAAACTGTTTTTT. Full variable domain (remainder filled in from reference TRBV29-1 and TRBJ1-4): SAVISQKPSRDICQRGTSLTIQCQVDSQVTMMFWYRQQPGQSLTLIATANQGSEATYESGFVIDKFPISRPNLTFSTLTVSNMSPEDSSIYLCSVEPLTDDRPLDGKLFFGSGTQLSVL.

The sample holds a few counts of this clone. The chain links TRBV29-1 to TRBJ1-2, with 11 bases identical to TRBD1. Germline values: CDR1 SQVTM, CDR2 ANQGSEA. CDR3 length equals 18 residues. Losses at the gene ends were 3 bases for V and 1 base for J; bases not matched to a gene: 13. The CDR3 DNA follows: TGCAGCGTTGATCCCGGACAGGGGGCTCGTTCGGTTAACTATGGCTACACCTTC. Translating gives CSVDPGQGARSVNYGYTF.

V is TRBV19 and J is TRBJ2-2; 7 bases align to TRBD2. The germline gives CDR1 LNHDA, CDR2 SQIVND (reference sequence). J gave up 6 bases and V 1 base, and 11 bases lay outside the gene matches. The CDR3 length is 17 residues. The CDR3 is CASSIAGGGGSSGELFF. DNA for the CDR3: TGTGCCAGTAGTATAGCAGGCGGGGGAGGTAGTTCCGGGGAGCTGTTTTTT. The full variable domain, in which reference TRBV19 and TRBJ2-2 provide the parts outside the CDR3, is DGGITQSPKYLFRKEGQNVTLSCEQNLNHDAMYWYRQDPGQGLRLIYYSQIVNDFQKGDIAEGYSVSREKKESFPLTVTSAQKNPTAFYLCASSIAGGGGSSGELFFGEGSRLTVL.

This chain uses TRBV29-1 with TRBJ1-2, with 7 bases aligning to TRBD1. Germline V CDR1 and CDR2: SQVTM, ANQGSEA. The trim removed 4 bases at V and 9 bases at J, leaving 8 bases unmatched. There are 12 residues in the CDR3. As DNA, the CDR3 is TGCAGCGTTGTTTACAGGGGACTTAGCTACACCTTC. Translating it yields CSVVYRGLSYTF.